What follows is one T cell receptor (beta chain) and its context. How the authors handled the data: Amplification of reference gene primers was used by the study to estimate nucleated cell counts. Repertoires were generated with immunoSEQ multiplex PCR, while TCRdb's copy carries only in-frame clones and drops some. The V and J calls and the clone size are those of that table, but D and trimming were determined from the DNA. Here the sample spans 200,000 to 300,000 clones, 86% being singletons. These data originate in a study of blood T cell repertoires in COVID-19. Study overall: COVID-19 samples from acute and convalescent phases originated in the United States, Italy and Spain. PBMCs, B-cell-depleted T cells, or T cells provided the cDNA or gDNA that made up the material.

Germline loops: CDR1 MDHEN, CDR2 SYDVKM. The CDR3 totals 16 residues. V was clipped by 6 bases and J by 7 bases; unmatched bases: 15. Followed over time, Seattle patients had been enrolled while infection was active. V gene TRBV28 combines with J gene TRBJ1-2, with 9 bases lining up with TRBD1. The sequence was obtained from an elderly woman with COVID-19, enrolled during active disease. The sample taken for sequencing was peripheral blood. CDR3 coding DNA: TGTGCCAGCAGACAATCTACAGGGGGCGCAAGTTCTGGCTACACCTTC. Translating it yields CASRQSTGGASSGYTF.